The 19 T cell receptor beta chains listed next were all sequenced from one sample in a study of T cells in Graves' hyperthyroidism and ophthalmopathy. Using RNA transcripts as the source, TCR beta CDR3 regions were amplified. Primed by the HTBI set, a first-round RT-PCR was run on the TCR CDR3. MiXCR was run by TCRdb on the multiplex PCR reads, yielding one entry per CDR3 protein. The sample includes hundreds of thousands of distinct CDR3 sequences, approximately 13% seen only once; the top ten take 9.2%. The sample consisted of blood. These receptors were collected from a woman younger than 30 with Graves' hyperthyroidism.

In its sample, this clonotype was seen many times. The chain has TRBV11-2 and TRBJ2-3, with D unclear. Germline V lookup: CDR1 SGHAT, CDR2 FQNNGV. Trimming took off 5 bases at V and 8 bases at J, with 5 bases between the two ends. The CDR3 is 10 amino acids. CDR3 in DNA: TGTGCCAGCAGCCATCGTACGCAGTATTTT. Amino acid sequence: CASSHRTQYF.

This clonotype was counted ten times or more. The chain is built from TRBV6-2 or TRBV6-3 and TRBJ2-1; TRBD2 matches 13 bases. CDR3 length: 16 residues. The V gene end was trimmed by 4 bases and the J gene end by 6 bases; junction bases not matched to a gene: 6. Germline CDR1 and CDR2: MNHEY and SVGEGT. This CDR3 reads CASSSGLAGARNEQFF. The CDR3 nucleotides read TGTGCCAGCAGTTCAGGACTAGCGGGAGCCCGCAATGAGCAGTTCTTC.

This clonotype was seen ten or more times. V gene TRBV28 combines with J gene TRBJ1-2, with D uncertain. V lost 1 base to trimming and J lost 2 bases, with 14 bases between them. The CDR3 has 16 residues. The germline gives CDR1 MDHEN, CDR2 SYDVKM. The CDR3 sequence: CASSLFETFGNYGYTF. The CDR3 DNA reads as TGTGCCAGCAGTTTATTCGAGACTTTCGGGAACTATGGCTACACCTTC.

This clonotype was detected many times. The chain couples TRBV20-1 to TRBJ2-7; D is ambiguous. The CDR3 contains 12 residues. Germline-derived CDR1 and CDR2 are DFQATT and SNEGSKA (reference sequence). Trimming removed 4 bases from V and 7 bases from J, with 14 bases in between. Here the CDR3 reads CSATGLTPEQYF. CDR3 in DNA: TGCAGTGCTACAGGCTTAACCCCGGAGCAGTACTTC.

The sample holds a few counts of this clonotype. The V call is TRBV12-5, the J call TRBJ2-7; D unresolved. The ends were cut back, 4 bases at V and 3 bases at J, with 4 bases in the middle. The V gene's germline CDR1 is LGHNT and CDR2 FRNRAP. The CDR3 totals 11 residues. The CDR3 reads CASGSLYEQYF. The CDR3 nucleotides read TGTGCTAGTGGTTCCCTCTACGAGCAGTACTTC.

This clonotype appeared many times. CDR3 DNA: TGTGCCAGCAGAGCCCTGGGAGGGGGATCCTACGAGCAGTACTTC. Amino acids: CASRALGGGSYEQYF. J is TRBJ2-7 and V is TRBV28, with D perhaps matching TRBD2 (7 bases). The CDR3 sequence is 15 residues long. Between the trimmed V and J ends, which lost 6 bases and 1 base, there was a span of 16 bases. CDR1 is MDHEN, CDR2 SYDVKM, per germline.

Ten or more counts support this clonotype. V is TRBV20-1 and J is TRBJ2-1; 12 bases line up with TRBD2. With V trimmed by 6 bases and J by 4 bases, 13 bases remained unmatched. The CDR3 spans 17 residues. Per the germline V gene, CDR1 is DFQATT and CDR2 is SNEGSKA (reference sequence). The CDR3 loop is CSAVTSGSVRGYNEQFF. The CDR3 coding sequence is TGCAGTGCCGTGACTAGCGGGAGTGTCCGAGGGTACAATGAGCAGTTCTTC.

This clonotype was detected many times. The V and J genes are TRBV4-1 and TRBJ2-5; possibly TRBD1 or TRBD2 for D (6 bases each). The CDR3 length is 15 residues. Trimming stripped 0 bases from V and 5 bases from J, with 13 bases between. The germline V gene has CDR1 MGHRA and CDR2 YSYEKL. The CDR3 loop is CASSQEDGGGETQYF. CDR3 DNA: TGCGCCAGCAGCCAAGAGGACGGGGGCGGGGAGACCCAGTACTTC.

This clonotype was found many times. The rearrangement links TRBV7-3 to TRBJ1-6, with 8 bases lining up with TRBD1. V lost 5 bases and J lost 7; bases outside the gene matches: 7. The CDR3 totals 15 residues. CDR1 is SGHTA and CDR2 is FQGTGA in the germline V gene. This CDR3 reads CASSPQTGENSPLHF. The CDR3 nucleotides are TGTGCCAGCAGCCCCCAGACAGGGGAGAATTCACCCCTCCACTTT.

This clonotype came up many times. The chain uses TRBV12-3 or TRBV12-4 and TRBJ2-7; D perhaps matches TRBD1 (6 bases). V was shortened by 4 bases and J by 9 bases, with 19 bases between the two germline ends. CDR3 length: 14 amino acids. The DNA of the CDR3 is TGTGCCAGCAGTTCCACCCCCTCAGGGGCGGGGCAGTACTTC. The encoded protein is CASSSTPSGAGQYF.

CDR3 protein: CASSLSGPDSYNYEQYF. The CDR3, as DNA: TGTGCCAGCAGCTTATCAGGCCCGGACAGCTACAACTACGAGCAGTACTTC. V is TRBV7-3 and J is TRBJ2-7, with a possible D match to TRBD1 (6 bases). Germline CDR1 reads SGHTA; CDR2 reads FQGTGA. Trimming stripped 2 bases from V and 3 bases from J, with 20 bases between. The CDR3 is made up of 17 amino acids.

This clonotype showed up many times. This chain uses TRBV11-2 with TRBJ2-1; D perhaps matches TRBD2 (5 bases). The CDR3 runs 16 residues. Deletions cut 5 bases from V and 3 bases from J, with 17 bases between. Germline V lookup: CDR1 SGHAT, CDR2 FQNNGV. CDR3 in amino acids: CASSTPRSGNYNEQFF. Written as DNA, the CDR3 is TGTGCCAGCAGCACCCCGCGGAGCGGAAACTACAATGAGCAGTTCTTC.

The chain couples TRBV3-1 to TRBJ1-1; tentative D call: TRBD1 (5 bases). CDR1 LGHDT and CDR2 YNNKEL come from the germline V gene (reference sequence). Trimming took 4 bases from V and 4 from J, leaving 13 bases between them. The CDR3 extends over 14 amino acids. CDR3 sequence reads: CASSRSRGSTEAFF. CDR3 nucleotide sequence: TGTGCCAGCAGCCGGTCCCGGGGCAGCACTGAAGCTTTCTTT.

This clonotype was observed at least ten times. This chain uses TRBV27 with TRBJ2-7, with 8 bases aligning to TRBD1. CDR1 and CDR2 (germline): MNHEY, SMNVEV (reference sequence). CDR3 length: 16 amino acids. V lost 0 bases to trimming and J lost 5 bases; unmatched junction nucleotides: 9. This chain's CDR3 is CASSLSGGQGGHEQYF. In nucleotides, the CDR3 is TGTGCCAGCAGTTTATCGGGTGGACAGGGCGGGCACGAGCAGTACTTC.

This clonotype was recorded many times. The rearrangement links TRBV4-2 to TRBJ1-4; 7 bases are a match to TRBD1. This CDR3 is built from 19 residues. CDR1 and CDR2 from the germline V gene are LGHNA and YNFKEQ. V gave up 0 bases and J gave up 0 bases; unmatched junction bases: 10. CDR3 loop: CASSQDLWTGLATNEKLFF. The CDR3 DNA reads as TGTGCCAGCAGCCAAGATCTATGGACAGGCCTTGCAACTAATGAAAAACTGTTTTTT.

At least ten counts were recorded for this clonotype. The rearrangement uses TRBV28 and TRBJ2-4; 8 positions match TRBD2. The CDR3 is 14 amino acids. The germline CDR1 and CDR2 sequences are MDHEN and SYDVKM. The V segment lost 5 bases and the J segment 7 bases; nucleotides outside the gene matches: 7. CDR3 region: CASSTSGSLNIQYF. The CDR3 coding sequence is TGTGCCAGCAGTACAAGCGGGAGTCTGAACATTCAGTACTTC.

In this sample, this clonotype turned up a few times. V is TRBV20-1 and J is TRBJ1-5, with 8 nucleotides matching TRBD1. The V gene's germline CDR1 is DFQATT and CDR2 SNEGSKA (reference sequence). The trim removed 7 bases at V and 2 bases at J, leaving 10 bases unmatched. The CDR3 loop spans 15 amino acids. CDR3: CSEPGGSRGNQPQHF. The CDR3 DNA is TGCAGTGAACCAGGGGGCAGTCGGGGCAATCAGCCCCAGCATTTT.

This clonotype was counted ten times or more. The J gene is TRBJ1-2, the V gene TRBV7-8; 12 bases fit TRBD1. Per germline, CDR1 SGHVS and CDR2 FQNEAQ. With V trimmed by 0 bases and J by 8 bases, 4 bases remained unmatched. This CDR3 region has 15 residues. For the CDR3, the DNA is TGTGCCAGCAGCTTAGCGAGGGACAGGGGGCGCGGCTACACCTTC. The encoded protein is CASSLARDRGRGYTF.

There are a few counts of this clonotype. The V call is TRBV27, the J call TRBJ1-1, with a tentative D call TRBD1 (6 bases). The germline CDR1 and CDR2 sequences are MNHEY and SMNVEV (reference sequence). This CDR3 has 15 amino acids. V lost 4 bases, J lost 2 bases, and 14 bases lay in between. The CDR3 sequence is CASSSSETGNTEAFF. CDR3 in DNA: TGTGCCAGCAGTTCTTCTGAGACAGGCAACACTGAAGCTTTCTTT.